A single sample is the source of the 14 T cell receptor beta chains below, sequenced in a study of T cell responses to AZD1222 COVID-19 vaccine. Using immunoSEQ multiplex PCR, the repertoire was profiled, and TCRdb retains in-frame clones only, with some absent. The table records about 220,000 clones, 93% of them present only once. The sample was peripheral blood, taken on day 0 of MenACWY control vaccination. The receptors shown here come from an adult in good health.

This clone was seen a handful of times. This sequence joins TRBV6-2 or TRBV6-3 and TRBJ1-2, with 7 bases identical to TRBD1. This CDR3 has 14 amino acids. J lost 8 bases, V lost 4 bases, and 10 bases had no gene match. Germline V gene lookup returns CDR1 MNHEY and CDR2 SVGEGT. Written as DNA, the CDR3 is TGTGCCAGCAGTTTGGGGACAGTGAATCGAGGCTACACCTTC. This translates into CASSLGTVNRGYTF.

The chain employs TRBV13 and TRBJ1-2; D may be TRBD1 (6 bases). Germline-derived CDR1 and CDR2 are PRHDT and FYEKMQ (reference sequence). V lost 3 bases and J lost 2, with 13 bases in between. The CDR3 has 15 amino acids. Here the CDR3 reads CASSFSGQFNYGYTF. CDR3 bases: TGTGCCAGCAGCTTTTCAGGACAGTTCAACTATGGCTACACCTTC.

The J gene is TRBJ2-1, the V gene TRBV2; 9 nucleotides match TRBD1. This CDR3 contains 13 residues. J lost 8 bases, V lost 8 bases, and 7 bases had no gene match. The germline gives CDR1 SNHLY, CDR2 FYNNEI. The CDR3 loop is CASSLGQGDEQFF. The CDR3 nucleotides are TGTGCCAGCTCATTGGGACAGGGTGATGAGCAGTTCTTC.

This clone has just one count. This chain connects TRBV6-5 to TRBJ1-1; tentative D call: TRBD1 (6 bases). Per germline, CDR1 MNHEY and CDR2 SVGAGI. The CDR3 has 14 amino acids. Deletions cut 7 bases from V and 2 bases from J, with 14 bases between. The CDR3 reads CASTPGTFNTEAFF. The CDR3 DNA is TGTGCCAGCACCCCGGGGACATTTAACACTGAAGCTTTCTTT.

V usage is TRBV28 and J usage is TRBJ2-2; TRBD2 matches at 8 bases. Germline lookup yields CDR1 MDHEN and CDR2 SYDVKM. There are 16 residues in the CDR3. J lost 4 bases, V lost 7 bases, and 11 bases had no gene match. The CDR3 loop reads CASTRGGTGGTGELFF. CDR3 in DNA: TGTGCCAGCACCCGGGGGGGGACGGGAGGCACCGGGGAGCTGTTTTTT.

Here the CDR3 DNA reads TGTGCCAGCAGTGAATTTGGGACACTCCGCACAGATACGCAGTATTTT. This sequence encodes CASSEFGTLRTDTQYF. This chain joins TRBV25-1 and TRBJ2-3; D is perhaps TRBD1 (6 bases). Trimming cost V 1 base and J 1 base, with 12 bases left between them. CDR1 MGHDK and CDR2 SYGVNS come from the germline V gene. There are 16 residues in the CDR3.

This chain links TRBV7-2 with TRBJ2-7; 12 bases match TRBD2. CDR1 and CDR2 from the germline V gene are SGHTA and FQGNSA. This CDR3 is 16 amino acids long. V was clipped by 5 bases and J by 4 bases; unmatched bases: 9. CDR3 coding DNA: TGTGCCAGCAGCAAACGCAGACTAGCGGGGGAGTACGAGCAGTACTTC. Translated: CASSKRRLAGEYEQYF.

The chain couples TRBV28 to TRBJ2-3; 7 bases fit TRBD2. The ends lost 6 bases at V and 10 bases at J; junction bases unmatched: 4. Per the germline V gene, CDR1 is MDHEN and CDR2 is SYDVKM. The CDR3 length is 11 residues. The CDR3 region is CASSRLAAQYF. Here the CDR3 DNA reads TGTGCCAGCAGCCGACTAGCTGCGCAGTATTTT.

V usage is TRBV11-2 and J usage is TRBJ1-2, with D uncertain. The CDR3 totals 14 residues. V lost 5 bases and J 4 bases, leaving 14 bases between the germline ends. Germline loops: CDR1 SGHAT, CDR2 FQNNGV. The CDR3 loop is CASSPAGSTYGYTF. Written as DNA, the CDR3 is TGTGCCAGCAGCCCCGCCGGCTCAACCTATGGCTACACCTTC.

The chain uses TRBV5-1 and TRBJ1-2; D is undetermined. V was pared by 5 bases and J by 1 base, with 9 bases between. The CDR3 has 13 amino acids. Germline lookup yields CDR1 SGHRS and CDR2 YFSETQ. The CDR3 here is CASSWTDNYGYTF. For the CDR3, the DNA is TGCGCCAGCAGTTGGACGGATAACTATGGCTACACCTTC.

The chain joins TRBV3-1 (or the pseudogene TRBV3-2) to TRBJ2-1, with 10 bases aligning to TRBD1. The CDR3 contains 17 residues. With V trimmed by 4 bases and J by 7 bases, 13 bases remained unmatched. Looked up from germline, CDR1 is LGHDT and CDR2 is YNNKEL (reference sequence). In nucleotides, the CDR3 is TGTGCCAGCAGCCCCGCGACCGGGACAGGGGCCATGAATGAGCAGTTCTTC. It codes for CASSPATGTGAMNEQFF.

The chain carries TRBV25-1 and TRBJ2-5; D not certain. Trimming took 5 bases from V and 4 from J, leaving 8 bases between them. CDR3 length: 12 amino acids. CDR1 MGHDK and CDR2 SYGVNS come from the germline V gene. The CDR3 nucleotides read TGTGCCAGCAGTCTCCAGCTAGAGACCCAGTACTTC. It yields the protein CASSLQLETQYF.

This clone was seen once. The V gene is TRBV19, the J gene TRBJ2-3; tentatively, D is TRBD2 (6 bases). CDR1 and CDR2 (germline): LNHDA, SQIVND (reference sequence). The V end lost 3 bases, the J end lost 3 bases, and 16 bases lay between the germline ends. CDR3 length: 16 residues. CDR3 loop: CASSMGRDSGTDTQYF. The CDR3 nucleotides are TGTGCCAGTAGTATGGGCAGGGACTCGGGGACAGATACGCAGTATTTT.

The V gene is TRBV30, the J gene TRBJ1-1, with TRBD1 identical over 11 bases. With 2 bases clipped from V and 5 bases from J, the junction kept 7 bases outside the gene matches. CDR1 and CDR2 (germline): GTSNPN, SVGIG (reference sequence). There are 15 residues in the CDR3. The CDR3 is CAWSRTGGLGTEAFF. The CDR3 DNA follows: TGTGCCTGGAGTCGGACAGGGGGCTTGGGGACTGAAGCTTTCTTT. The full variable domain, its missing parts supplied by reference TRBV30 and TRBJ1-1, is SQTIHQWPATLVQPVGSPLSLECTVEGTSNPNLYWYRQAAGRGLQLLFYSVGIGQISSEVPQNLSASRPQDRQFILSSKKLLLSDSGFYLCAWSRTGGLGTEAFFGQGTRLTVV.